This record looks at one T cell receptor beta chain sequence and its context. The data belong to a study of early T cells in non-severe SARS-CoV-2 infection. Each CDR3 protein gets one entry after TCRdb re-called the 5' RACE reads with MiXCR. In the table there are about 33,000 distinct CDR3 sequences, over 4.5% of which are singletons. V lost 8 bases, J lost 8 bases, and 21 bases lay in between. Germline CDR1 is MGHDK and CDR2 is SYGVNS. The CDR3 totals 15 residues. The sequenced sample consisted of whole blood. This chain joins TRBV25-1 and TRBJ1-4; tentative D call: TRBD1 (6 bases). This TCR was sampled from an adult who was a healthcare worker with PCR-confirmed SARS-CoV-2 infection or an uninfected control (not recorded which). CDR3 DNA sequence: TGTGCCAGCGCTCCCTGGGACACCATCAACGAAAAACTGTTTTTT. Residues: CASAPWDTINEKLFF.